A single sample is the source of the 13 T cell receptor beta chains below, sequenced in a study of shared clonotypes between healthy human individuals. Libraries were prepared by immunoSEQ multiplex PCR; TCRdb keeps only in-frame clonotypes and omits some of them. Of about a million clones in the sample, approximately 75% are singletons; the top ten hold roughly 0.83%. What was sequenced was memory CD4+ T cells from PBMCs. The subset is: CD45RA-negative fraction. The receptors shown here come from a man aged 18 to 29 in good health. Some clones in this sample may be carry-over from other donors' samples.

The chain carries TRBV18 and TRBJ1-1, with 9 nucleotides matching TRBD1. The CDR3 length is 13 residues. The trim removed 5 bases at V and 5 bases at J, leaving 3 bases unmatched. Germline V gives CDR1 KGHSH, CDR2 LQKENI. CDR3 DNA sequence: TGTGCCAGCTCAAAGGACAGGGGAACTGAAGCTTTCTTT. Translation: CASSKDRGTEAFF.

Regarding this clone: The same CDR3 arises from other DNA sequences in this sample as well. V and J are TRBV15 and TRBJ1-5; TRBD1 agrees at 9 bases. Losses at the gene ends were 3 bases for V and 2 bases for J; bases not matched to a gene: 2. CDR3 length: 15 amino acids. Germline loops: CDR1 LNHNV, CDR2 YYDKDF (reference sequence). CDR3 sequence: CATSRGQGGNQPQHF. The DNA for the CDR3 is TGTGCCACCAGCAGGGGACAGGGAGGCAATCAGCCCCAGCATTTT.

CDR3 in amino acids: CASMGQGTNTGELFF. CDR3 sequence (DNA): TGTGCCAGCATGGGACAGGGGACAAACACCGGGGAGCTGTTTTTT. The gene calls are TRBV7-6 and TRBJ2-2; 10 nucleotides match TRBD1. Unmatched junction bases numbered 4, after V lost 7 bases and J lost 2 bases. This CDR3 is built from 15 residues. CDR1 is SGHVS, CDR2 FNYEAQ, per germline.

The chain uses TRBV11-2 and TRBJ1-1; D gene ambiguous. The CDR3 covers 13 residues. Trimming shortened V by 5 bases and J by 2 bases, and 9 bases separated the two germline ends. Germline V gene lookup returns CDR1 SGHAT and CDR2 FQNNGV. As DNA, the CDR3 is TGTGCCAGCAGCAGACAACAAAACACTGAAGCTTTCTTT. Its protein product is CASSRQQNTEAFF.

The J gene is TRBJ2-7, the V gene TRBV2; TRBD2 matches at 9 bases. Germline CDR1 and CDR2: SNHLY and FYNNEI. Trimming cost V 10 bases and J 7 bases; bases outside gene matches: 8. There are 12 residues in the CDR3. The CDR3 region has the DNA TGTGCCACGGCTGGACTAGCGAGGGAGCAGTACTTC. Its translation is CATAGLAREQYF.

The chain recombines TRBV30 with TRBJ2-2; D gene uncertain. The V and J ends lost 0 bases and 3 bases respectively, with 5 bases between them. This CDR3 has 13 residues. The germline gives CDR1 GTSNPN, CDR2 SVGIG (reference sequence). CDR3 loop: CAWSVQYTGELFF. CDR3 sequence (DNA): TGTGCCTGGAGTGTACAATACACCGGGGAGCTGTTTTTT.

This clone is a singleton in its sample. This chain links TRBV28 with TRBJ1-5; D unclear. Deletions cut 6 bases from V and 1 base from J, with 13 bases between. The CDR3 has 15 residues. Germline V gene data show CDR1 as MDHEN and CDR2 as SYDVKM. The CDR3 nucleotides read TGTGCCAGCAGCCTCATTGGGCGGAGCAATCAGCCCCAGCATTTT. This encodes CASSLIGRSNQPQHF.

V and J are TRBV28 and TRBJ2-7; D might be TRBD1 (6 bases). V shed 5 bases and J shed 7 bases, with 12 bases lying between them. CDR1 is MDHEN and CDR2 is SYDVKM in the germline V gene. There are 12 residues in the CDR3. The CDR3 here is CASSIRTAEQYF. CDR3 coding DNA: TGTGCCAGCAGTATTCGGACAGCGGAGCAGTACTTC. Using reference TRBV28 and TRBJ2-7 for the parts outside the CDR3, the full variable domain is DVKVTQSSRYLVKRTGEKVFLECVQDMDHENMFWYRQDPGLGLRLIYFSYDVKMKEKGDIPEGYSVSREKKERFSLILESASTNQTSMYLCASSIRTAEQYFGPGTRLTVT.

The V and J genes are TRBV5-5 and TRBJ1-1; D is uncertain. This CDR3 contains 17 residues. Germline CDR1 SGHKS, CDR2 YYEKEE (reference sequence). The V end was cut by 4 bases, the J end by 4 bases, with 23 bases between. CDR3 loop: CASSPSASFSSFTEAFF. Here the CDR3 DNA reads TGTGCCAGCAGCCCCAGTGCCTCATTCTCTTCCTTCACTGAAGCTTTCTTT.

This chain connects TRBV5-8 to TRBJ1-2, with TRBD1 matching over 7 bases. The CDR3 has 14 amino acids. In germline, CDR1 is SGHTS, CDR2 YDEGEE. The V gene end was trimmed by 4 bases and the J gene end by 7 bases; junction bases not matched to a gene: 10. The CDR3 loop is CASSHPTGVGGYTF. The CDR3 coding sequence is TGTGCCAGCAGCCACCCTACAGGGGTAGGTGGCTACACCTTC.

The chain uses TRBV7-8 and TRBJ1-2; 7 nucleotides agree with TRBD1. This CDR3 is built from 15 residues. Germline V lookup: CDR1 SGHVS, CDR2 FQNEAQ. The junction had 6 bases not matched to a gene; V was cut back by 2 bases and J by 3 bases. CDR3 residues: CASSLTGTDYYGYTF. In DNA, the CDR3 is TGTGCCAGCAGCTTAACCGGGACAGACTACTATGGCTACACCTTC.

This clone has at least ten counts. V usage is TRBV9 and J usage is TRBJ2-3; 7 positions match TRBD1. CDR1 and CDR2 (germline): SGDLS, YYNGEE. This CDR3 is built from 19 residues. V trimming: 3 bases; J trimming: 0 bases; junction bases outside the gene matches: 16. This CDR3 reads CASSAYPGGEQWSTDTQYF. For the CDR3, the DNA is TGTGCCAGCAGCGCTTACCCAGGGGGAGAACAGTGGAGCACAGATACGCAGTATTTT.

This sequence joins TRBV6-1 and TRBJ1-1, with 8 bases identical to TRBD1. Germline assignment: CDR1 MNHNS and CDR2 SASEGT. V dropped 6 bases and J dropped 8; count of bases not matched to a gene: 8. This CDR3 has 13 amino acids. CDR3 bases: TGTGCCAGCAGAGATTTCGGACAGGGCGAAGCTTTCTTT. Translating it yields CASRDFGQGEAFF.